This TCR beta chain originates from a study of blood T cell repertoires in COVID-19. From germline, CDR1 is SGHVS and CDR2 FQNEAQ. CDR3 length equals 16 residues. V gave up 4 bases and J gave up 7 bases; unmatched junction bases: 11. As handled by the study authors: How many nucleated cells were present was estimated from reference gene primer amplification. The repertoire was sequenced with immunoSEQ multiplex PCR; TCRdb's copy has only in-frame clones and lacks some. The D gene and trimming were derived from the DNA, and the V and J assignments and clone size from that table. The sample has 200,000 to 250,000 clones, roughly four fifths seen once.

The receptor comes from a woman aged 40-49 years with acute or convalescent COVID-19. The specimen sequenced was peripheral blood. The chain couples TRBV7-8 to TRBJ2-7; TRBD2 aligns across 12 bases. CDR3 amino acids: CASSSGLLAGGGEQYF. CDR3 bases: TGTGCCAGCAGCTCCGGTCTTCTAGCGGGAGGGGGTGAGCAGTACTTC.